These 14 T cell receptor beta chains originate from one sample sequenced in a study of blood T cell repertoires in COVID-19. Measured with immunoSEQ multiplex PCR; TCRdb has only the in-frame clones, and not every one. Counted here are approximately 380,000 clones, more than 85% occurring once; the ten biggest clones make up 0.8% to 0.9%. Sequenced input: PBMCs or T cells enriched from blood (not recorded which). The receptors were gathered from a woman in her thirties or forties who had been exposed to COVID-19.

V and J are TRBV5-6 and TRBJ1-2; 7 nucleotides line up with TRBD1. The CDR3 consists of 15 residues. J was trimmed by 4 bases and V by 3 bases; bases with no gene match: 9. Germline V gene data show CDR1 as SGHDT and CDR2 as YYEEEE. CDR3 protein: CASSSSGTAFYGYTF. The CDR3 region has the DNA TGTGCCAGCAGCTCCTCCGGGACAGCCTTCTATGGCTACACCTTC.

CDR3 residues: CATSRDGAHSGEQYF. DNA of the CDR3: TGTGCCACCAGCAGAGATGGGGCCCACTCCGGCGAGCAGTACTTC. The gene calls are TRBV15 and TRBJ2-7; D perhaps matches TRBD1 (5 bases). Germline V CDR1 and CDR2: LNHNV, YYDKDF (reference sequence). The CDR3 spans 15 residues. The germline V and J ends were trimmed by 0 bases and 6 bases, with 15 bases remaining between them.

This chain links TRBV19 with TRBJ2-7; 10 bases map to TRBD2. CDR1 and CDR2 (germline): LNHDA, SQIVND (reference sequence). V lost 4 bases and J lost 4; bases outside the gene matches: 10. The CDR3 sequence is 16 residues long. This CDR3 is CASSTPRGSGRYEQYF. DNA for the CDR3: TGTGCCAGTAGTACCCCACGTGGTAGCGGGAGGTACGAGCAGTACTTC.

The V call is TRBV7-9, the J call TRBJ1-1; D call uncertain. The ends were cut back, 2 bases at V and 2 bases at J, with 6 bases in the middle. The CDR3 is 13 residues long. CDR1 SEHNR and CDR2 FQNEAQ come from the germline V gene (reference sequence). The CDR3 DNA reads as TGTGCCAGCAGCTTAAGCGTAAACACTGAAGCTTTCTTT. Protein product: CASSLSVNTEAFF.

This chain connects TRBV18 to TRBJ2-1; 9 bases fit TRBD2. Losses at the gene ends were 8 bases for V and 5 bases for J; bases not matched to a gene: 7. CDR1 and CDR2 from the germline V gene are KGHSH and LQKENI. The CDR3 runs 14 residues. This CDR3 reads CASRPGLANNEQFF. The CDR3 DNA follows: TGTGCCAGCCGCCCCGGACTAGCGAACAATGAGCAGTTCTTC.

The rearrangement joins TRBV5-1 to TRBJ1-1, with unresolved D. Germline values: CDR1 SGHRS, CDR2 YFSETQ. This CDR3 has 14 residues. Between the trimmed V and J ends, which lost 0 bases and 2 bases, there was a span of 8 bases. CDR3 in amino acids: CASSLVQLNTEAFF. Written as DNA, the CDR3 is TGCGCCAGCAGCTTGGTTCAACTTAACACTGAAGCTTTCTTT.

CDR3 nucleotides: TGTGCCAGCATCGGGGGGCTCGGATACAATGAGCAGTTCTTC. Translation gives CASIGGLGYNEQFF. The chain is built from TRBV7-9 and TRBJ2-1, with D maybe TRBD2 (7 bases). Trimming cost V 7 bases and J 4 bases, with 14 bases left between them. The CDR3 consists of 14 residues. Germline V CDR1 and CDR2: SEHNR, FQNEAQ (reference sequence).

This chain links TRBV27 with TRBJ1-1; D is possibly TRBD1 (5 bases). In germline, CDR1 is MNHEY, CDR2 SMNVEV (reference sequence). V shed 7 bases and J shed 3 bases, with 18 bases lying between them. CDR3 length: 15 amino acids. The CDR3 DNA sequence: TGTGCCAGCACGCTCCGGGGGAAAGGGGACACTGAAGCTTTCTTT. Residues: CASTLRGKGDTEAFF.

The V gene is TRBV25-1, the J gene TRBJ2-3; possibly TRBD1 for D (5 bases). The CDR3 extends over 12 amino acids. V was clipped by 4 bases and J by 13 bases, with 15 bases between them. Looked up from germline, CDR1 is MGHDK and CDR2 is SYGVNS. CDR3 residues: CASSGTTLGEYF. The DNA for the CDR3 is TGTGCCAGCAGTGGGACGACCTTAGGGGAGTATTTT.

The chain uses TRBV5-1 and TRBJ1-5, with D maybe TRBD1 (5 bases). Trimming cost V 1 base and J 3 bases, with 8 bases left between them. Looked up from germline, CDR1 is SGHRS and CDR2 is YFSETQ. This CDR3 is built from 14 residues. The CDR3 protein is CASSLTGINQPQHF. CDR3 in DNA: TGCGCCAGCAGCTTGACAGGTATCAATCAGCCCCAGCATTTT.

This sequence joins TRBV5-1 and TRBJ1-1, with D uncertain. CDR3 length: 11 residues. V was clipped by 7 bases and J by 6 bases, with 10 bases between them. Germline CDR1 reads SGHRS; CDR2 reads YFSETQ. CDR3 protein: CASREGPEAFF. For the CDR3, the DNA is TGCGCCAGCCGGGAAGGGCCTGAAGCTTTCTTT.

This sequence joins TRBV11-3 and TRBJ2-3; 14 bases align to TRBD2. V shed 4 bases, J shed 1 base, and the junction held 7 bases outside the gene matches. This CDR3 has 18 amino acids. CDR1 is SGHNT, CDR2 YENEEA, per germline. CDR3 nucleotide sequence: TGTGCCAGCAGCTCAGGGACTAGCGGGAGTATCGGCACAGATACGCAGTATTTT. This translates into CASSSGTSGSIGTDTQYF.

The chain couples TRBV3-1 (or the pseudogene TRBV3-2) to TRBJ1-2, with D hard to call. Trimming removed 2 bases at V and 4 bases at J, with 11 bases between. The germline V gene has CDR1 LGHDT and CDR2 YNNKEL (reference sequence). The CDR3 contains 14 residues. CDR3 in amino acids: CASSQPSAGYGYTF. DNA for the CDR3: TGTGCCAGCAGCCAACCAAGCGCGGGCTATGGCTACACCTTC.

This clone was seen a single time. V gene TRBV5-1 combines with J gene TRBJ2-7; possibly TRBD2 for D (6 bases). The germline V gene has CDR1 SGHRS and CDR2 YFSETQ. V gave up 4 bases and J gave up 2 bases, with 16 bases separating them. There are 15 residues in the CDR3. CDR3 region: CASSRGASETYEQYF. The CDR3 coding sequence is TGCGCCAGCAGCCGCGGAGCTAGCGAAACCTACGAGCAGTACTTC.